One and the same sample provided the 21 T cell receptor beta chains below, sequenced in a study of technical replicates of blood from a handful of donors. The repertoire was sequenced with immunoSEQ multiplex PCR; TCRdb's copy has only in-frame clones and lacks some. The sample has about 79,000 clones, 75% to 95% seen once. The sample taken for sequencing was T cells isolated from PBMCs. Receptors were obtained from a human donor in good health. Some clones in this sample may be carry-over from other donors' samples.

This clone has only one observation. This chain joins TRBV10-3 and TRBJ2-1; 8 bases match TRBD2. The CDR3 length is 12 residues. Germline CDR1 and CDR2: ENHRY and SYGVKD. The V gene end was trimmed by 6 bases and the J gene end by 5 bases; junction bases not matched to a gene: 0. DNA of the CDR3: TGTGCCATCAGGCGGGAGGACAATGAGCAGTTCTTC. Translating gives CAIRREDNEQFF.

CDR3 DNA: TGTGCCAGCAGCCCCCTAGAGGCCGATTACAATGAGCAGTTCTTC. It specifies CASSPLEADYNEQFF. The gene calls are TRBV14 and TRBJ2-1; D remains ambiguous. This CDR3 is 15 amino acids long. Germline CDR1 reads SGHDN; CDR2 reads FVKESK. V was pared by 4 bases and J by 4 bases, with 14 bases between.

This clone has only one observation. The rearrangement joins TRBV27 to TRBJ2-7; the D gene is possibly TRBD1 (6 bases). V was cut by 0 bases and J by 4 bases, with 13 bases left in between. There are 15 residues in the CDR3. CDR1 and CDR2 (germline): MNHEY, SMNVEV (reference sequence). CDR3 bases: TGTGCCAGCAGTTTATCTAGTAGGGGGATATACGAGCAGTACTTC. Residues: CASSLSSRGIYEQYF.

In this sample, this clone is medium-sized. Other DNA sequences from this sample encode an identical CDR3 as well. The chain joins TRBV19 to TRBJ2-1; 10 nucleotides line up with TRBD2. From germline, CDR1 is LNHDA and CDR2 SQIVND (reference sequence). V shed 4 bases, J shed 5 bases, and the junction held 5 bases outside the gene matches. CDR3 size: 15 residues. The CDR3 DNA follows: TGTGCCAGTAGTACCGGGACTAGCGCGAACAATGAGCAGTTCTTC. It is translated as CASSTGTSANNEQFF.

V gene TRBV19 combines with J gene TRBJ1-5, with a weak D call TRBD1 (6 bases). CDR1 and CDR2 from the germline V gene are LNHDA and SQIVND (reference sequence). CDR3 length: 16 amino acids. The V and J ends lost 3 bases and 0 bases respectively, with 12 bases between them. The CDR3 region is CASSIPTGHSNQPQHF. The CDR3 DNA reads as TGTGCCAGTAGTATTCCGACAGGTCATAGCAATCAGCCCCAGCATTTT.

V usage is TRBV7-6 and J usage is TRBJ2-7; D possibly corresponds to TRBD1 (5 bases). CDR1 and CDR2 from the germline V gene are SGHVS and FNYEAQ. Trimming removed 0 bases at V and 6 bases at J, with 12 bases between. This CDR3 is 14 amino acids long. The CDR3 DNA reads TGTGCCAGCAGCTTAGCGCTAACAGGTGGCGAGCAGTACTTC. Amino acid sequence: CASSLALTGGEQYF. Full variable domain (remainder filled in from reference TRBV7-6 and TRBJ2-7): GAGVSQSPRYKVTKRGQDVALRCDPISGHVSLYWYRQALGQGPEFLTYFNYEAQQDKSGLPNDRFSAERPEGSISTLTIQRTEQRDSAMYRCASSLALTGGEQYFGPGTRLTVT.

V gene TRBV5-1 combines with J gene TRBJ2-7, with 7 bases matching TRBD1. CDR1 and CDR2 from the germline V gene are SGHRS and YFSETQ. With V trimmed by 5 bases and J by 3 bases, 11 bases remained unmatched. The CDR3 covers 15 residues. Here the CDR3 DNA reads TGCGCCAGCAGTTTCGTAGACAGGGATAACTACGAGCAGTACTTC. Translating gives CASSFVDRDNYEQYF. Together with reference TRBV5-1 and TRBJ2-7, the CDR3 gives the full variable domain: KAGVTQTPRYLIKTRGQQVTLSCSPISGHRSVSWYQQTPGQGLQFLFEYFSETQRNKGNFPGRFSGRQFSNSRSEMNVSTLELGDSALYLCASSFVDRDNYEQYFGPGTRLTVT.

This sequence joins TRBV29-1 and TRBJ2-1, with D possibly matching TRBD2 (6 bases). This CDR3 is 13 amino acids long. The germline V and J ends were trimmed by 2 bases and 9 bases, with 14 bases remaining between them. The germline V gene encodes CDR1 SQVTM and CDR2 ANQGSEA. Here the CDR3 reads CSVELMDYFEQFF. The CDR3 DNA follows: TGCAGCGTTGAACTTATGGACTATTTTGAGCAGTTCTTC.

The chain is built from TRBV6-1 and TRBJ2-3, with TRBD1 matching 9 bases. Unmatched junction bases numbered 9, after V lost 6 bases and J lost 5 bases. CDR1 is MNHNS, CDR2 SASEGT, per germline. The CDR3 spans 15 residues. The CDR3 DNA reads TGTGCCAGCAGGACCGGGACAGGGATTTTAGATACGCAGTATTTT. It yields the protein CASRTGTGILDTQYF.

CDR3 sequence: CASSLGGGRNSPLHF. In nucleotides, the CDR3 is TGTGCCAGCAGCTTAGGAGGGGGACGGAATTCACCCCTCCACTTT. The chain joins TRBV11-2 to TRBJ1-6, with TRBD1 as a possible D gene (6 bases). The CDR3 runs 15 residues. Trimming removed 1 base at V and 7 bases at J, with 11 bases between. Per germline, CDR1 SGHAT and CDR2 FQNNGV.

The V gene is TRBV6-6, the J gene TRBJ2-1, with D hard to call. The V gene lost 0 bases and the J gene lost 9 bases, with 9 bases spanning the gap. Germline CDR1 reads MNHNY; CDR2 reads SVGAGI (reference sequence). There are 13 residues in the CDR3. The CDR3 spells CASSYSALGEQFF. The CDR3 bases are TGTGCCAGCAGTTACTCGGCTCTTGGTGAGCAGTTCTTC.

This chain links TRBV6-6 with TRBJ2-3, with no clear D. The CDR3 covers 12 residues. V lost 1 base and J lost 4, with 3 bases in between. From germline, CDR1 is MNHNY and CDR2 SVGAGI (reference sequence). In DNA, the CDR3 is TGTGCCAGCAGTTACTGGCCAGATACGCAGTATTTT. Protein: CASSYWPDTQYF.

The rearrangement uses TRBV6-6 and TRBJ2-5, with TRBD2 as a possible D gene (5 bases). The length of the CDR3 is 16 residues. Germline CDR1 is MNHNY and CDR2 is SVGAGI (reference sequence). Trimming pared 2 bases from V and 5 bases from J, leaving 18 bases between. DNA of the CDR3: TGTGCCAGCAGTTACCCACCTACGCGGGTGGGGGAGACCCAGTACTTC. Translating gives CASSYPPTRVGETQYF.

The chain joins TRBV28 to TRBJ1-2; 10 nucleotides agree with TRBD1. V lost 3 bases and J lost 6; bases outside the gene matches: 7. Germline V gene sequence: CDR1 MDHEN, CDR2 SYDVKM. The length of the CDR3 is 15 residues. CDR3 in DNA: TGTGCCAGCAGTTTTTACGGGACAGGGGTTAATGGCTACACCTTC. Translation gives CASSFYGTGVNGYTF.

This sequence joins TRBV10-3 and TRBJ2-2; weak D call: TRBD2 (6 bases). Germline V gene data show CDR1 as ENHRY and CDR2 as SYGVKD. The ends were cut back, 6 bases at V and 2 bases at J, with 16 bases in the middle. This CDR3 is built from 16 residues. The CDR3 sequence: CAISRTGTSNTGELFF. DNA for the CDR3: TGTGCCATCAGCCGAACTGGGACTTCAAACACCGGGGAGCTGTTTTTT.

CDR3 sequence (DNA): TGCGCCAGCAGTAGACTAGCGGGGGTTGAGACCCAGTACTTC. It specifies CASSRLAGVETQYF. The chain links TRBV4-1 to TRBJ2-5, with 12 bases aligning to TRBD2. With V trimmed by 6 bases and J by 5 bases, 4 bases remained unmatched. The CDR3 covers 14 residues. Per the germline V gene, CDR1 is MGHRA and CDR2 is YSYEKL.

The gene calls are TRBV6-1 and TRBJ2-7; D is ambiguous. Germline CDR1 MNHNS, CDR2 SASEGT. V lost 4 bases, J lost 3 bases, and 13 bases lay in between. The CDR3 spans 14 residues. CDR3 sequence (DNA): TGTGCCAGCAGTGTGTCGGGTACATACTACGAGCAGTACTTC. This translates into CASSVSGTYYEQYF.

The rearrangement uses TRBV18 and TRBJ1-1, with 7 nucleotides matching TRBD1. From germline, CDR1 is KGHSH and CDR2 LQKENI. This CDR3 is built from 15 residues. With V trimmed by 6 bases and J by 4 bases, 11 bases remained unmatched. The chain's CDR3 is CASSQDRWKGTEAFF. The CDR3 DNA reads as TGTGCCAGCTCGCAGGACAGGTGGAAGGGCACTGAAGCTTTCTTT.

The V gene is TRBV19, the J gene TRBJ2-7, with 8 bases matching TRBD1. CDR1 LNHDA and CDR2 SQIVND come from the germline V gene (reference sequence). The length of the CDR3 is 15 residues. The V and J ends lost 5 bases and 3 bases, in that order; junction bases with no gene match: 9. The CDR3 here is CASSDPFTGGYEQYF. CDR3 bases: TGTGCCAGTAGTGACCCCTTCACAGGGGGCTACGAGCAGTACTTC. The entire variable domain, with the rest obtained from reference TRBV19 and TRBJ2-7, is as follows: DGGITQSPKYLFRKEGQNVTLSCEQNLNHDAMYWYRQDPGQGLRLIYYSQIVNDFQKGDIAEGYSVSREKKESFPLTVTSAQKNPTAFYLCASSDPFTGGYEQYFGPGTRLTVT.

The chain is built from TRBV6-5 and TRBJ1-2; maybe TRBD1 (6 bases). CDR1 and CDR2 (germline): MNHEY, SVGAGI. V was clipped by 4 bases and J by 3 bases, with 15 bases between them. The CDR3 length is 15 residues. The CDR3 here is CASSSILDSHYGYTF. CDR3 bases: TGTGCCAGCAGTTCTATCTTGGACAGCCACTATGGCTACACCTTC.

This clone was seen a single time. The chain is built from TRBV9 and TRBJ1-3; D unclear. This CDR3 is built from 13 residues. V was trimmed by 0 bases and J by 3 bases, leaving 4 bases between them. Looked up from germline, CDR1 is SGDLS and CDR2 is YYNGEE. The CDR3 nucleotides read TGTGCCAGCAGCGTAGATAATGGAAACACCATATATTTT. Its protein product is CASSVDNGNTIYF.